These T cell receptor beta chains were read from a single sample in a study of blood T cell repertoires in COVID-19. Clones were read by immunoSEQ multiplex PCR, and TCRdb kept only the in-frame ones, dropping some. Found here are 200,000 to 300,000 clones, about nine tenths of them singletons; the top ten hold roughly 7.8%. Material: peripheral blood. Receptor source: a man aged 55 to 70 who had recovered from COVID-19. CDR3s include the opening cysteine and the closing phenylalanine or tryptophan. The size entry is marked missing in some rows and otherwise reads once, few, many or a size class.

TRBV3-1/TRBV3-2	-	TRBJ1-1	CASSQYRGLRSEAFF
TRBV10-3	-	TRBJ1-2	CAISEWAGASNYGYTF
TRBV29-1	-	TRBJ2-7	CSVEDQDRGDEQYF
TRBV20-1	-	TRBJ2-5	CSASGQGWGQETQYF
TRBV6-5	-	TRBJ2-1	CASRRTSGGRDEQFF
TRBV7-6	-	TRBJ1-1	CASSTGNTEAFF
TRBV28	-	TRBJ1-1	CASSPPRRNTEAFF
TRBV12-3/TRBV12-4	-	TRBJ1-2	CASSLVQNYGYTF
TRBV10-1	few	TRBJ1-6	CASSLLTGGKSPLHF
TRBV13	-	TRBJ2-7	CASSTYLGDTRSWEQYF
TRBV27	-	TRBJ2-4	CASSLLGTGLRIQYF
TRBV5-1	-	TRBJ2-6	CASSLAPGVTGANVLTF
TRBV6-5	-	TRBJ2-2	CASRGGQGWTGELFF
TRBV9	-	TRBJ2-2	CASSPRQALNTGELFF
TRBV5-1	-	TRBJ1-4	CASSTTGGNEKLFF
TRBV6-5	-	TRBJ2-7	CASIAGGAQYEQYF
TRBV6-6	-	TRBJ2-1	CASSRPPGLAGVGVYNEQFF
TRBV3-1/TRBV3-2	-	TRBJ2-5	CASSQRETQYF
TRBV9	-	TRBJ2-3	CASSRGPGSTDTQYF
TRBV5-1	-	TRBJ2-2	CASGTGGLNTGELFF
TRBV6-7	-	TRBJ1-5	CASSGDSSNQPQHF
TRBV6-1	-	TRBJ2-4	CASSETRLIVKNIQYF
TRBV5-1	few	TRBJ1-1	CASSLGQPNTEAFF
TRBV5-1	-	TRBJ1-6	CASSFRLSDGSPLHF
TRBV21-1	-	TRBJ2-3	CASSKGQGASDTQYF
TRBV2	once	TRBJ1-3	CASSELGASLNF
TRBV9	-	TRBJ2-5	CASSPEIAGGYQETQYF
TRBV11-2	few	TRBJ1-6	CASSSVNQENSPLHF
TRBV30	-	TRBJ1-6	CAWDSSYNSPLHF
TRBV10-1	-	TRBJ2-3	CASSESPSSTDTQYF
TRBV30	once	TRBJ1-2	CACGQRANYGYTF
TRBV5-1	-	TRBJ1-1	CASSLGQASNTEAFF
TRBV14	-	TRBJ1-2	CASSPGQPFGYTF
TRBV6-5	-	TRBJ1-5	CASSYSTGLNQPQHF
TRBV5-6	-	TRBJ2-5	CASQTIIQGTRETQYF
TRBV4-1	-	TRBJ1-2	CASSHSIREVYYGYTF
TRBV3-1/TRBV3-2	-	TRBJ1-1	CASSQGTVDTEAFF
TRBV6-5	once	TRBJ1-6	CASSYDRGGNSPLHF
TRBV27	-	TRBJ1-3	CASGTLDRGPGNTIYF
TRBV5-6	-	TRBJ1-5	CASSWGTGEGNQPQHF
TRBV2	-	TRBJ2-3	CASSEERSGGTQYF
TRBV6-5	-	TRBJ1-5	CASSYIGQYQPQHF
TRBV19	-	TRBJ1-6	CASRNPGDYRGSYNSPLHF
TRBV6-5	-	TRBJ1-2	CATQGRVFNYGYTF
TRBV6-4	-	TRBJ2-1	CASSDGPSGGDNEQFF
TRBV19	-	TRBJ2-4	CASSPEPLRNIQYF
TRBV5-6	-	TRBJ1-4	CASSYRTGVATNEKLFF
TRBV7-2	-	TRBJ2-3	CARTSGVSTDTQYF
TRBV18	-	TRBJ1-6	CASSLGTGGYNSPLHF
TRBV27	-	TRBJ2-7	CASRTHGTSGYEQYF
TRBV28	-	TRBJ1-4	CASSSPPGGFTNEKLFF
TRBV6-5	-	TRBJ2-3	CASNKPGESDTQYF
TRBV19	-	TRBJ1-2	CASSKTPRGYGYTF
TRBV9	-	TRBJ2-1	CASTRTGNEQFF